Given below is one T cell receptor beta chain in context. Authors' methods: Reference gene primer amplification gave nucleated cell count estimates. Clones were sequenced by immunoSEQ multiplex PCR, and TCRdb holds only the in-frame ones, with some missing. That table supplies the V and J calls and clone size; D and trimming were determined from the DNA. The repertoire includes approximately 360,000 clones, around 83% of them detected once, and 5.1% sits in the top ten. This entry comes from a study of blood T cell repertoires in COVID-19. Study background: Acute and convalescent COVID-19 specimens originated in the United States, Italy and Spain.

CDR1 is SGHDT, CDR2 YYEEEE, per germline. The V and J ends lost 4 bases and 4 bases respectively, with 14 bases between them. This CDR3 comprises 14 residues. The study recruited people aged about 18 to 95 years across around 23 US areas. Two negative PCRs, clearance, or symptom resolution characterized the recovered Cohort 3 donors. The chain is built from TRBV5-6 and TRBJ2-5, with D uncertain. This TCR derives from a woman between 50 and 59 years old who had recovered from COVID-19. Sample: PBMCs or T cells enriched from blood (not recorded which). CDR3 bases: TGTGCCAGCAGCCGATCATACACCTCAGAGACCCAGTACTTC. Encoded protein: CASSRSYTSETQYF.